The 20 T cell receptor beta chains listed next were all sequenced from one sample in a study of T cells in localized non-small cell lung cancer. The method was immunoSEQ multiplex PCR; TCRdb's version includes in-frame clones alone and lacks a portion of them. The data contain tens of thousands of clones, about 90% of them seen just once; the ten biggest clones take up 2.1%. Specimen: peripheral blood, collected before any cancer treatment. These receptors came from a female donor at least 60 years old with stage I lung adenocarcinoma.

The chain carries TRBV29-1 and TRBJ1-2; 9 bases map to TRBD1. The CDR3 runs 17 residues. Germline loops: CDR1 SQVTM, CDR2 ANQGSEA. With V trimmed by 7 bases and J by 0 bases, 15 bases remained unmatched. The CDR3 nucleotides are TGCAGCGCCCCATCCTCCGGACAGGGGCTCTCTAACTATGGCTACACCTTC. Its protein is CSAPSSGQGLSNYGYTF.

The J gene is TRBJ2-3, the V gene TRBV19, with 12 bases matching TRBD2. Per the germline V gene, CDR1 is LNHDA and CDR2 is SQIVND (reference sequence). The CDR3 loop spans 17 amino acids. Trimming took 3 bases from V and 6 from J; bases not matched to a gene: 10. CDR3 sequence (DNA): TGTGCCAGTAGTATGAAGAGACTAGCGGGGGCGTTGGATACGCAGTATTTT. This translates into CASSMKRLAGALDTQYF.

The V and J genes are TRBV4-1 and TRBJ1-3; 7 nucleotides line up with TRBD1. The CDR3 runs to 17 residues. Per the germline V gene, CDR1 is MGHRA and CDR2 is YSYEKL. V was clipped by 1 base and J by 0 bases; unmatched bases: 6. This CDR3 is CASSQGQGQSSGNTIYF. The CDR3 DNA reads TGCGCCAGCAGCCAAGGTCAGGGACAGAGCTCTGGAAACACCATATATTTT.

The chain has TRBV5-5 and TRBJ2-2; tentative D call: TRBD2 (6 bases). Germline lookup yields CDR1 SGHKS and CDR2 YYEKEE (reference sequence). This CDR3 region has 16 residues. V lost 3 bases, J lost 6 bases, and 18 bases lay in between. The CDR3 is CASSSILAIGPGELFF. The CDR3 nucleotides are TGTGCCAGCAGCTCTATACTAGCTATTGGGCCCGGGGAGCTGTTTTTT.

This clone was seen only a few times. This chain joins TRBV5-4 and TRBJ2-3; 7 bases map to TRBD2. There are 15 residues in the CDR3. CDR1 is SGHNT, CDR2 YYREEE, per germline (reference sequence). The junction had 10 bases not matched to a gene; V was cut back by 4 bases and J by 5 bases. The CDR3 reads CASSPDAGGIDTQYF. The CDR3 nucleotides are TGTGCCAGCAGCCCCGATGCCGGGGGGATAGATACGCAGTATTTT. Drawing the rest from reference TRBV5-4 and TRBJ2-3, the complete variable domain is ETGVTQSPTHLIKTRGQQVTLRCSSQSGHNTVSWYQQALGQGPQFIFQYYREEENGRGNFPPRFSGLQFPNYSSELNVNALELDDSALYLCASSPDAGGIDTQYFGPGTRLTVL.

The chain employs TRBV18 and TRBJ2-7; D gene ambiguous. Germline V lookup: CDR1 KGHSH, CDR2 LQKENI. Trimming pared 5 bases from V and 1 base from J, leaving 3 bases between. The CDR3 totals 11 residues. CDR3 amino acids: CASSSSYEQYF. The CDR3 DNA reads as TGTGCCAGCTCATCTTCCTACGAGCAGTACTTC. Variable domain in full (rest from reference TRBV18 and TRBJ2-7): NAGVMQNPRHLVRRRGQEARLRCSPMKGHSHVYWYRQLPEEGLKFMVYLQKENIIDESGMPKERFSAEFPKEGPSILRIQQVVRGDSAAYFCASSSSYEQYFGPGTRLTVT.

The V call is TRBV6-1, the J call TRBJ2-7; TRBD2 matches at 8 bases. CDR1 and CDR2 from the germline V gene are MNHNS and SASEGT. This CDR3 spans 13 amino acids. The junction had 4 bases not matched to a gene; V was cut back by 4 bases and J by 5 bases. The CDR3 spells CASSVDSGDEQYF. The CDR3 nucleotides are TGTGCCAGCAGTGTCGATAGCGGGGACGAGCAGTACTTC.

J is TRBJ2-7 and V is TRBV5-4; D is undetermined. Germline V gene lookup returns CDR1 SGHNT and CDR2 YYREEE (reference sequence). Trimming removed 0 bases at V and 4 bases at J, with 5 bases between. The CDR3 contains 12 residues. In DNA form, the CDR3 reads TGTGCCAGCAGCTTGGCCTCGTACGAGCAGTACTTC. This encodes CASSLASYEQYF.

V and J are TRBV7-2 and TRBJ2-5; 7 positions agree with TRBD2. This CDR3 contains 15 residues. CDR1 is SGHTA, CDR2 FQGNSA, per germline. Trimming took 4 bases from V and 4 from J; bases not matched to a gene: 9. CDR3 nucleotides: TGTGCCAGCAGCTCGGCCAGCGGGGACCCAGAGACCCAGTACTTC. Its translation: CASSSASGDPETQYF.

The chain has TRBV10-3 and TRBJ1-1; 7 positions agree with TRBD1. Per the germline V gene, CDR1 is ENHRY and CDR2 is SYGVKD. The CDR3 loop spans 13 amino acids. Trimming at V came to 6 bases and at J to 3 bases, leaving 4 bases not matched to a gene. Here the CDR3 reads CAIRGRGDTEAFF. The CDR3 DNA follows: TGTGCCATCAGGGGCAGGGGGGACACTGAAGCTTTCTTT.

The chain joins TRBV7-9 to TRBJ1-2; 8 bases align to TRBD1. Trimming cost V 4 bases and J 7 bases; bases outside gene matches: 8. CDR1 is SEHNR, CDR2 FQNEAQ, per germline (reference sequence). The CDR3 totals 14 residues. The CDR3 reads CASSSPGTGSGYTF. The CDR3 DNA sequence: TGTGCCAGCAGCTCCCCCGGGACAGGTAGTGGCTACACCTTC.

This clone was seen once. The gene calls are TRBV25-1 and TRBJ2-4; weak D call: TRBD1 (5 bases). The CDR3 sequence is 15 residues long. The germline V gene has CDR1 MGHDK and CDR2 SYGVNS. V was cut by 2 bases and J by 0 bases, with 8 bases left in between. Written as DNA, the CDR3 is TGTGCCAGCAGTGAACAGGGATTAGCCAAAAACATTCAGTACTTC. It is translated as CASSEQGLAKNIQYF.

This rearrangement joins TRBV25-1 to TRBJ1-2; D may be TRBD1 (6 bases). In germline, CDR1 is MGHDK, CDR2 SYGVNS. Trimming took off 8 bases at V and 4 bases at J, with 29 bases between the two ends. The CDR3 sequence is 18 residues long. The DNA for the CDR3 is TGTGCCAGCTCAGACTTCGAGACGGACAGCCCTGGAAGCTATGGCTACACCTTC. As protein: CASSDFETDSPGSYGYTF.

The chain employs TRBV7-9 and TRBJ2-2; tentatively, D is TRBD1 (6 bases). Germline values: CDR1 SEHNR, CDR2 FQNEAQ (reference sequence). This CDR3 is 15 amino acids long. With 4 bases removed from V and 4 bases from J, the gap between germline ends came to 13 bases. The CDR3 nucleotides are TGTGCCAGCAGCTCTGACAGGCGGGTCACCGGGGAGCTGTTTTTT. Amino acid sequence: CASSSDRRVTGELFF.

V and J are TRBV19 and TRBJ2-1; D perhaps matches TRBD2 (6 bases). V lost 3 bases and J 3 bases, leaving 12 bases between the germline ends. The CDR3 extends over 15 amino acids. Germline CDR1 reads LNHDA; CDR2 reads SQIVND (reference sequence). The CDR3 coding sequence is TGTGCCAGTAGTATTGGAGGGCTCGGCTACAATGAGCAGTTCTTC. Its translation is CASSIGGLGYNEQFF.

The V call is TRBV28, the J call TRBJ1-2, with 8 bases matching TRBD1. Germline values: CDR1 MDHEN, CDR2 SYDVKM. This CDR3 has 14 residues. The V gene end was trimmed by 6 bases and the J gene end by 8 bases; junction bases not matched to a gene: 11. The chain's CDR3 is CASSTDRGSRGYTF. The CDR3 nucleotides are TGTGCCAGCAGCACTGACAGGGGCTCTAGAGGCTACACCTTC.

The rearrangement uses TRBV28 and TRBJ1-3; D ambiguous. Trimming pared 5 bases from V and 0 bases from J, leaving 11 bases between. The CDR3 runs to 15 residues. Looked up from germline, CDR1 is MDHEN and CDR2 is SYDVKM. CDR3 in amino acids: CASSPGSHSGNTIYF. DNA of the CDR3: TGTGCCAGCAGTCCCGGGTCCCACTCTGGAAACACCATATATTTT.

This chain links TRBV7-9 with TRBJ2-1; 9 nucleotides match TRBD1. The CDR3 covers 17 residues. V lost 1 base to trimming and J lost 8 bases; unmatched junction nucleotides: 12. CDR1 and CDR2 (germline): SEHNR, FQNEAQ (reference sequence). The CDR3 DNA follows: TGTGCCAGCAGCTTAGGGTCCGTGGGACAGGGACGGGATGAGCAGTTCTTC. Residues: CASSLGSVGQGRDEQFF.

The chain links TRBV19 to TRBJ1-2; D call uncertain. The CDR3 extends over 12 amino acids. Deletions cut 5 bases from V and 8 bases from J, with 12 bases between. CDR1 and CDR2 from the germline V gene are LNHDA and SQIVND (reference sequence). The CDR3 reads CASSHKGGGYTF. Written as DNA, the CDR3 is TGTGCCAGTAGTCATAAGGGCGGAGGCTACACCTTC.

The rearrangement links TRBV7-9 to TRBJ2-3, with 12 positions matching TRBD2. Germline V gene sequence: CDR1 SEHNR, CDR2 FQNEAQ (reference sequence). This CDR3 has 16 amino acids. V lost 5 bases, J lost 2 bases, and 5 bases stayed unmatched. The CDR3 protein is CASSPGLAGYTDTQYF. The DNA for the CDR3 is TGTGCCAGCAGCCCAGGACTAGCGGGGTACACAGATACGCAGTATTTT.